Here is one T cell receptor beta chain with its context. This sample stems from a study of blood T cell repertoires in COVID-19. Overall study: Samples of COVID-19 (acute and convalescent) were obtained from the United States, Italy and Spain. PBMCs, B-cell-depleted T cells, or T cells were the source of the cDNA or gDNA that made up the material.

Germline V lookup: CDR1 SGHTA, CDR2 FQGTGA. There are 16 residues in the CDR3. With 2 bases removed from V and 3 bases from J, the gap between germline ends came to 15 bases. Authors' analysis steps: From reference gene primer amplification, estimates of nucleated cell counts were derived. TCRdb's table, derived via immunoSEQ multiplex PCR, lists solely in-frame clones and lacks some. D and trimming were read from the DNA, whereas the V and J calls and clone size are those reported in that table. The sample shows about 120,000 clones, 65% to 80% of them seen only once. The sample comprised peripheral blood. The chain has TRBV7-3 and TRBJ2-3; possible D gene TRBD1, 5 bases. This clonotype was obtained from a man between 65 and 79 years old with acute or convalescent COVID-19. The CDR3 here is CASSLGADLWTDTQYF. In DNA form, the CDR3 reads TGTGCCAGCAGCTTAGGGGCAGACCTTTGGACAGATACGCAGTATTTT.